This T cell receptor (beta chain) is drawn from a study of T cell changes during pregnancy in multiple sclerosis. Sequenced by immunoSEQ multiplex PCR; TCRdb stores in-frame clones only, minus some. Of tens of thousands of clones listed, approximately 94% are singletons. This clone has a single count. This CDR3 has 15 amino acids. V dropped 3 bases and J dropped 2 bases, with 14 bases sitting between them. Germline-derived CDR1 and CDR2 are MNHNS and SASEGT. The receptor was derived from a female donor with multiple sclerosis, enrolled in a pregnancy study. This sample comprised CD8+ T cells from peripheral blood mononuclear cells, obtained after pregnancy. The V and J genes are TRBV6-1 and TRBJ2-7, with D perhaps matching TRBD2 (6 bases). CDR3 DNA sequence: TGTGCCAGCAGTGAGAAGGGACTGATCGCCTACGAGCAGTACTTC. Its protein product is CASSEKGLIAYEQYF.